Presented here are 11 T cell receptor beta chains from one specimen sequenced in a study of spatial heterogeneity in lung cancer. Time point: blood at routine non-recurrence follow-up after resection. MiXCR was run by TCRdb on the 5' RACE reads, yielding one entry per CDR3 protein. Of around 1,000 distinct CDR3 sequences detected, 44% appear once; the ten largest clones hold about 21%. Source: PBMCs, taken at follow-up. These receptors were obtained from a female donor with early-stage non-small cell lung cancer.

This clonotype was seen only a few times. This beta chain is an unintended read in a library built for alpha chains; its size means little. The J gene is TRBJ2-5, the V gene TRBV29-1, with a tentative D call TRBD1 (5 bases). Trimming pared 7 bases from V and 2 bases from J, leaving 8 bases between. The CDR3 runs 11 residues. Germline V gene sequence: CDR1 SQVTM, CDR2 ANQGSEA. The CDR3 nucleotides read TGCAGCGCGACAGTACAAGAGACCCAGTACTTC. Protein product: CSATVQETQYF. Complete variable domain (other parts from reference TRBV29-1 and TRBJ2-5): SAVISQKPSRDICQRGTSLTIQCQVDSQVTMMFWYRQQPGQSLTLIATANQGSEATYESGFVIDKFPISRPNLTFSTLTVSNMSPEDSSIYLCSATVQETQYFGPGTRLLVL.

Notes on this clonotype: This beta chain is an off-target read within a library intended for alpha chains, so its frequency means little. The V call is TRBV19, the J call TRBJ2-6; tentatively, D is TRBD1 or TRBD2 (5 bases each). With 5 bases removed from V and 0 bases from J, the gap between germline ends came to 14 bases. CDR1 is LNHDA, CDR2 SQIVND, per germline (reference sequence). CDR3 length: 17 amino acids. As DNA, the CDR3 is TGTGCCAGTAGTTCTTCCGGGACGCGCTCTGGGGCCAACGTCCTGACTTTC. Encoded protein: CASSSSGTRSGANVLTF.

As concerns this clonotype: The library was built for alpha chains, so this beta chain is an off-target read and its size means little. This chain uses TRBV7-6 with TRBJ2-3; 8 bases line up with TRBD1. This CDR3 has 13 residues. The V gene's germline CDR1 is SGHVS and CDR2 FNYEAQ. V was clipped by 5 bases and J by 4 bases; unmatched bases: 2. The CDR3 spells CASSEDRADTQYF. In DNA, the CDR3 is TGTGCCAGCAGCGAGGACAGGGCAGATACGCAGTATTTT. Based on the CDR3 plus reference TRBV7-6 and TRBJ2-3, the full variable domain is GAGVSQSPRYKVTKRGQDVALRCDPISGHVSLYWYRQALGQGPEFLTYFNYEAQQDKSGLPNDRFSAERPEGSISTLTIQRTEQRDSAMYRCASSEDRADTQYFGPGTRLTVL.

With respect to this clonotype: Because the library targeted alpha chains, this beta chain is an off-target read whose size means little. The chain is built from TRBV29-1 and TRBJ2-1; D is possibly TRBD2 (5 bases). Trimming cost V 2 bases and J 8 bases, with 10 bases left between them. The CDR3 runs 12 residues. Per the germline V gene, CDR1 is SQVTM and CDR2 is ANQGSEA. The CDR3 nucleotides are TGCAGCGTTGAACAAGGTAGCGATGAGCAGTTCTTC. It specifies CSVEQGSDEQFF.

This clonotype has only a few counts. This beta chain came through as a stray read in a library set up for alpha chains, and its size says little. V gene TRBV14 combines with J gene TRBJ2-1; 8 nucleotides align to TRBD2. Germline trimming cut 0 bases from V and 5 bases from J; bases unmatched to any gene: 9. CDR3 length: 17 residues. Germline CDR1 is SGHDN and CDR2 is FVKESK. The CDR3 DNA follows: TGTGCCAGCAGCCAAGAGAGGGAGCGGGAGTTGGACAATGAGCAGTTCTTC. The encoded protein is CASSQERERELDNEQFF.

In regard to this clonotype: A library made for alpha chains picked up this beta chain off target, so its size means little. The chain couples TRBV6-6 to TRBJ2-1; 8 nucleotides match TRBD2. The CDR3 loop spans 14 amino acids. Germline V gene sequence: CDR1 MNHNY, CDR2 SVGAGI (reference sequence). The J segment lost 9 bases and the V segment lost 5 bases, leaving 9 bases of the junction unmatched. The CDR3 DNA reads TGTGCCAGCAGTACGAGCGGGAGTGTCTCTGAGCAGTTCTTC. The encoded protein is CASSTSGSVSEQFF.

For this clonotype: This beta chain came through as a stray read in a library set up for alpha chains, and its size says little. This rearrangement joins TRBV7-2 to TRBJ2-7, with D possibly being TRBD2 (7 bases). V gave up 6 bases and J gave up 2 bases, with 20 bases separating them. Germline values: CDR1 SGHTA, CDR2 FQGNSA. This CDR3 comprises 16 residues. CDR3 protein: CASREGGASVAYEQYF. CDR3 DNA sequence: TGTGCCAGCAGAGAGGGGGGGGCTTCTGTGGCCTACGAGCAGTACTTC.

As regards this clonotype: This beta chain is a stray read from a library made for alpha chains; its abundance is not meaningful. CDR3: CASSLGQWYKTSTDTQYF. Here the CDR3 DNA reads TGTGCCAGCAGCTTGGGACAGTGGTATAAGACTAGCACAGATACGCAGTATTTT. This chain links TRBV7-9 with TRBJ2-3, with 7 bases aligning to TRBD1. CDR1 and CDR2 (germline): SEHNR, FQNEAQ (reference sequence). V was clipped by 3 bases and J by 0 bases; unmatched bases: 12. The CDR3 runs 18 residues.

A few counts support this clonotype. For a library built for alpha chains, this beta chain is a stray read; little rests on its size. This chain joins TRBV2 and TRBJ2-7; D call uncertain. This CDR3 has 11 residues. V was cut by 1 base and J by 3 bases, with 1 base left in between. The V gene's germline CDR1 is SNHLY and CDR2 FYNNEI. CDR3 DNA sequence: TGTGCCAGCAGTGAAGGCTACGAGCAGTACTTC. It is translated as CASSEGYEQYF.

With regard to this clonotype: Found in a library prepared for alpha chains, this beta chain is an off-target read, and its abundance has little meaning. The chain links TRBV5-1 to TRBJ2-5; D might be TRBD1 (6 bases). The V end was cut by 4 bases, the J end by 2 bases, with 9 bases between. The V gene's germline CDR1 is SGHRS and CDR2 YFSETQ. The CDR3 has 13 residues. CDR3 amino acids: CASSGQIQETQYF. In nucleotides, the CDR3 is TGCGCCAGCAGCGGACAGATTCAAGAGACCCAGTACTTC. The variable domain in full, completed from reference TRBV5-1 and TRBJ2-5, reads KAGVTQTPRYLIKTRGQQVTLSCSPISGHRSVSWYQQTPGQGLQFLFEYFSETQRNKGNFPGRFSGRQFSNSRSEMNVSTLELGDSALYLCASSGQIQETQYFGPGTRLLVL.

In this sample, this clonotype is large. Within a library made for alpha chains, this beta chain is off target, and its count is uninformative. The rearrangement joins TRBV20-1 to TRBJ2-7; possible D gene TRBD1, 5 bases. Per germline, CDR1 DFQATT and CDR2 SNEGSKA (reference sequence). V was clipped by 1 base and J by 3 bases, with 10 bases between them. The CDR3 is 13 residues long. CDR3 loop: CSARGTRDYEQYF. The CDR3 DNA follows: TGCAGTGCTAGAGGGACAAGGGACTACGAGCAGTACTTC.